This T cell receptor (beta chain) was observed in a study of blood T cells in healthy people across ages. CDR1 and CDR2 from the germline V gene are DFQATT and SNEGSKA (reference sequence). V dropped 6 bases and J dropped 0; count of bases not matched to a gene: 11. This CDR3 is 15 amino acids long. A second PCR, run for about 7 to 11 cycles, used a sample-barcoded 5' primer plus a J-beta primer mix. Tagging of each cDNA molecule was performed by a template-switch adaptor with 12 random nucleotides. TCRdb reanalysed the 5' RACE reads using MiXCR and keeps one entry per CDR3 protein. The sample lists some 640,000 distinct CDR3 sequences, about 30% seen once, with about a sixth in the top ten.

The chain carries TRBV20-1 and TRBJ2-7, with 7 bases that match TRBD1. The source is a woman at least 80 years old in good health. Sequenced: blood. CDR3 DNA: TGCAGTGCCCAAGGGCCCGGGACAGCCTCCTACGAGCAGTACTTC. Translation gives CSAQGPGTASYEQYF.